These 21 T cell receptor beta chains were all obtained from the same sample, sequenced in a study of T-cell memory formation after mild COVID-19. One entry per CDR3 protein, called by TCRdb with MiXCR from the 5' RACE reads. The sample carries over 450,000 distinct CDR3 sequences, about a fifth recorded once. Material: PBMCs or a T cell subset sorted from them (not recorded which). These receptor sequences come from an adult woman who had mild COVID-19 (a few samples of this study predate the infection). Cell type and time point are not known.

The table lists this clonotype with a few counts. V usage is TRBV30 and J usage is TRBJ2-5; no reliable D call. The CDR3 length is 12 residues. Germline V gene lookup returns CDR1 GTSNPN and CDR2 SVGIG (reference sequence). Trimming took off 2 bases at V and 5 bases at J, with 9 bases between the two ends. CDR3 sequence: CAWSKGLETQYF. The CDR3 nucleotides read TGTGCCTGGAGTAAGGGTTTGGAGACCCAGTACTTC.

This clonotype appeared a few times. V is TRBV12-3 or TRBV12-4 and J is TRBJ2-3; D could derive from TRBD1 or TRBD2 (7 bases each). This CDR3 is 19 amino acids long. Trimming pared 5 bases from V and 1 base from J, leaving 25 bases between. This CDR3 reads CASSPRGGGAVLGTDTQYF. The DNA for the CDR3 is TGTGCCAGCAGTCCCCGGGGAGGGGGCGCGGTCTTAGGCACAGATACGCAGTATTTT.

This clonotype was observed a few times. The J gene is TRBJ1-1, the V gene TRBV11-2, with D uncertain. Trimming shortened V by 4 bases and J by 11 bases, and 14 bases separated the two germline ends. Germline lookup yields CDR1 SGHAT and CDR2 FQNNGV. This CDR3 contains 12 residues. The CDR3 DNA reads TGTGCCAGCAGCTCCTTAGCCCCAGACGCTTTCTTT. Residues: CASSSLAPDAFF.

This clonotype was seen a single time. The chain couples TRBV28 to TRBJ2-5; TRBD2 aligns across 9 bases. Germline-derived CDR1 and CDR2 are MDHEN and SYDVKM. The CDR3 totals 17 residues. Losses at the gene ends were 3 bases for V and 5 bases for J; bases not matched to a gene: 13. The CDR3: CASSLKRIAGEGETQYF. DNA of the CDR3: TGTGCCAGCAGTTTGAAACGCATAGCGGGAGAGGGGGAGACCCAGTACTTC.

The sample holds a few counts of this clonotype. The V call is TRBV7-3, the J call TRBJ2-4; D might be TRBD1 or TRBD2, each matching 5 bases. V was pared by 5 bases and J by 0 bases, with 14 bases between. This CDR3 has 16 residues. Germline values: CDR1 SGHTA, CDR2 FQGTGA. The CDR3 DNA reads as TGTGCCAGCAGCCCCGGGACGGGGACAGCCAAAAACATTCAGTACTTC. Protein: CASSPGTGTAKNIQYF.

This chain connects TRBV5-1 to TRBJ2-7; D perhaps matches TRBD1 (7 bases). V shed 4 bases and J shed 3 bases, with 17 bases lying between them. Germline V gives CDR1 SGHRS, CDR2 YFSETQ. The CDR3 contains 15 residues. CDR3 amino acids: CASSTEPQGGYEQYF. CDR3 sequence (DNA): TGCGCCAGCAGCACGGAACCTCAGGGGGGCTACGAGCAGTACTTC. The full variable domain, rest sourced from reference TRBV5-1 and TRBJ2-7, is KAGVTQTPRYLIKTRGQQVTLSCSPISGHRSVSWYQQTPGQGLQFLFEYFSETQRNKGNFPGRFSGRQFSNSRSEMNVSTLELGDSALYLCASSTEPQGGYEQYFGPGTRLTVT.

This clonotype was picked up one time. The genes are TRBV2 and TRBJ2-1, with TRBD2 matching 9 bases. V lost 3 bases to trimming and J lost 7 bases; unmatched junction nucleotides: 10. This CDR3 is built from 16 residues. CDR1 is SNHLY and CDR2 is FYNNEI in the germline V gene. CDR3 in amino acids: CASSEGPSGVGNEQFF. For the CDR3, the DNA is TGTGCCAGCAGTGAGGGCCCTAGCGGGGTGGGGAATGAGCAGTTCTTC. Together with reference TRBV2 and TRBJ2-1, the CDR3 gives the full variable domain: EPEVTQTPSHQVTQMGQEVILRCVPISNHLYFYWYRQILGQKVEFLVSFYNNEISEKSEIFDDQFSVERPDGSNFTLKIRSTKLEDSAMYFCASSEGPSGVGNEQFFGPGTRLTVL.

CDR3 loop: CATSGLSGGSYNEQFF. The CDR3 nucleotides are TGTGCCACCAGTGGCCTTAGCGGAGGCTCCTACAATGAGCAGTTCTTC. The J gene is TRBJ2-1, the V gene TRBV24-1, with D possibly matching TRBD2 (6 bases). Trimming left V 5 bases short and J 0 bases short, with 13 bases between. The CDR3 is 16 residues long. Germline loops: CDR1 KGHDR, CDR2 SFDVKD.

This chain uses TRBV10-3 with TRBJ1-4; 8 bases match TRBD1. CDR1 is ENHRY and CDR2 is SYGVKD in the germline V gene. The length of the CDR3 is 14 residues. V lost 4 bases and J lost 2; bases outside the gene matches: 0. CDR3 coding DNA: TGTGCCATCAGTGGACAGGGGACTAATGAAAAACTGTTTTTT. It codes for CAISGQGTNEKLFF.

The gene calls are TRBV12-3 or TRBV12-4 and TRBJ1-2, with a possible D match to TRBD1 (5 bases). Trimming cost V 6 bases and J 4 bases, with 12 bases left between them. The CDR3 is 13 amino acids. CDR3 residues: CASRGVGLYGYTF. The CDR3 DNA reads TGTGCCAGCAGGGGCGTGGGGCTCTATGGCTACACCTTC.

This clonotype was observed a few times. The rearrangement uses TRBV5-6 and TRBJ2-7; 8 bases fit TRBD2. Trimming removed 4 bases from V and 3 bases from J; junction bases left unmatched: 12. The CDR3 consists of 16 residues. Germline V gene sequence: CDR1 SGHDT, CDR2 YYEEEE. CDR3 region: CASSPLDGRGGYEQYF. The CDR3 DNA sequence: TGTGCCAGCAGCCCTCTTGACGGACGGGGGGGCTACGAGCAGTACTTC. Using reference TRBV5-6 and TRBJ2-7 for the parts outside the CDR3, the full variable domain is DAGVTQSPTHLIKTRGQQVTLRCSPKSGHDTVSWYQQALGQGPQFIFQYYEEEERQRGNFPDRFSGHQFPNYSSELNVNALLLGDSALYLCASSPLDGRGGYEQYFGPGTRLTVT.

The chain couples TRBV12-3 or TRBV12-4 to TRBJ1-1; D gene unclear. The length of the CDR3 is 13 residues. V lost 6 bases and J lost 5, with 13 bases in between. CDR3 nucleotide sequence: TGTGCCAGCAGGATCCACGGAGGGACTGAAGCTTTCTTT. Its translation: CASRIHGGTEAFF.

J is TRBJ1-5 and V is TRBV12-3 or TRBV12-4, with D tentatively TRBD1 (5 bases). V lost 6 bases and J lost 7, with 19 bases in between. The length of the CDR3 is 15 residues. Here the CDR3 reads CASSSLPGGSQPQHF. DNA for the CDR3: TGTGCCAGCAGCTCCCTCCCCGGGGGAAGCCAGCCCCAGCATTTT.

This clonotype was recorded many times. The rearrangement joins TRBV12-3 or TRBV12-4 to TRBJ2-7; 8 bases agree with TRBD1. V lost 3 bases, J lost 2 bases, and 3 bases stayed unmatched. This CDR3 is built from 14 residues. DNA for the CDR3: TGTGCCAGCAGTTTCCGGACAGGGCCCTACGAGCAGTACTTC. This encodes CASSFRTGPYEQYF.

V usage is TRBV9 and J usage is TRBJ2-1, with 9 bases fitting TRBD2. Germline CDR1 is SGDLS and CDR2 is YYNGEE. This CDR3 spans 17 amino acids. Trimming at V came to 2 bases and at J to 0 bases, leaving 6 bases not matched to a gene. CDR3 nucleotides: TGTGCCAGCAGCGTGGGACTAGCTGACAGCTCCTACAATGAGCAGTTCTTC. It encodes CASSVGLADSSYNEQFF.

The table lists this clonotype with a few counts. Here the CDR3 reads CSAPRGRGRSEQYF. Here the CDR3 DNA reads TGCAGTGCTCCCCGGGGGCGGGGTAGGAGCGAGCAGTACTTC. The chain links TRBV20-1 to TRBJ2-7; either TRBD1 or TRBD2 may fit D (6 bases each). The germline V and J ends were trimmed by 5 bases and 6 bases, with 20 bases remaining between them. Germline V gene data show CDR1 as DFQATT and CDR2 as SNEGSKA (reference sequence). The CDR3 is 14 amino acids.

This clonotype was counted a few times. The chain has TRBV5-5 and TRBJ1-2; 10 bases align to TRBD1. The V gene's germline CDR1 is SGHKS and CDR2 YYEKEE (reference sequence). The CDR3 length is 13 residues. V shed 4 bases and J 8 bases; nucleotides not matched to a gene: 5. The CDR3, as DNA: TGTGCCAGCAGCGACGGGACAGGGGCCGGCTACACCTTC. Amino acids: CASSDGTGAGYTF. Using reference TRBV5-5 and TRBJ1-2 for the parts outside the CDR3, the full variable domain is DAGVTQSPTHLIKTRGQQVTLRCSPISGHKSVSWYQQVLGQGPQFIFQYYEKEERGRGNFPDRFSARQFPNYSSELNVNALLLGDSALYLCASSDGTGAGYTFGSGTRLTVV.

The rearrangement joins TRBV29-1 to TRBJ2-1, with 10 bases that match TRBD2. V lost 6 bases to trimming and J lost 3 bases; unmatched junction nucleotides: 8. The CDR3 is 15 residues long. Germline V gives CDR1 SQVTM, CDR2 ANQGSEA. The CDR3 bases are TGCAGCGTCCCCGGGACTAGCGACTACTACAATGAGCAGTTCTTC. It specifies CSVPGTSDYYNEQFF.

This clonotype was counted only a few times. The J gene is TRBJ2-3, the V gene TRBV7-2; a possible D gene is TRBD1 (6 bases). The CDR3 length is 12 residues. Germline CDR1 is SGHTA and CDR2 is FQGNSA. V was shortened by 1 base and J by 11 bases, with 10 bases between the two germline ends. The CDR3 region is CASSLGGQRQYF. CDR3 nucleotides: TGTGCCAGCAGCTTAGGGGGGCAACGGCAGTATTTT.

This clonotype came up many times. The V gene is TRBV7-2, the J gene TRBJ2-5; D unresolved. Trimming shortened V by 4 bases and J by 2 bases, and 5 bases separated the two germline ends. Germline V lookup: CDR1 SGHTA, CDR2 FQGNSA. The CDR3 is made up of 12 amino acids. The CDR3 DNA reads as TGTGCCAGCAGCTCGCTGCAAGAGACCCAGTACTTC. It yields the protein CASSSLQETQYF.

A note on this clonotype: A much larger clonotype is one base distant, so this may be a read error. This sequence joins TRBV30 and TRBJ1-5; D might be TRBD1 (6 bases). The germline gives CDR1 GTSNPN, CDR2 SVGIG (reference sequence). V was shortened by 1 base and J by 2 bases, with 6 bases between the two germline ends. The CDR3 is 13 amino acids. CDR3 in amino acids: CAWSGQGNQPQHF. CDR3 DNA: TGTGCCTGGAGTGGACAGGGCAATCAGCCCCAGCATTTT.